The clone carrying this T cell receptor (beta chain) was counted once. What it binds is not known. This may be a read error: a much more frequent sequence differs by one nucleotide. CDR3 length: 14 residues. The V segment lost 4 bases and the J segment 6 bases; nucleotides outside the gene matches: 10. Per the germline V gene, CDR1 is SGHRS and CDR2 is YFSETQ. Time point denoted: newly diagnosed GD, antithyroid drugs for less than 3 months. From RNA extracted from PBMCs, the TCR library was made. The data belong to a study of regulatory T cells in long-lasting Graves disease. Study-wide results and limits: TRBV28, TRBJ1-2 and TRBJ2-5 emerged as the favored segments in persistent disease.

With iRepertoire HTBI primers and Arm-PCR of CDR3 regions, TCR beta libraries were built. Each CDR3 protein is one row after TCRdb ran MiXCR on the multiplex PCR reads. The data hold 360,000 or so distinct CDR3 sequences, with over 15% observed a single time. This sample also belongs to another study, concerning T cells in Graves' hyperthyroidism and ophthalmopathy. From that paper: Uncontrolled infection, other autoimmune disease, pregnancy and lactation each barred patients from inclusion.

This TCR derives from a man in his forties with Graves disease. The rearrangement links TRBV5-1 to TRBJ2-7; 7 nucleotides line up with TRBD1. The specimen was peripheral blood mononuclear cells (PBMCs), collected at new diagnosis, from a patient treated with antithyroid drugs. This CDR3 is CASSRDRDLIEQYF. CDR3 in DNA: TGCGCCAGCAGCCGAGACAGGGATCTCATCGAGCAGTACTTC.